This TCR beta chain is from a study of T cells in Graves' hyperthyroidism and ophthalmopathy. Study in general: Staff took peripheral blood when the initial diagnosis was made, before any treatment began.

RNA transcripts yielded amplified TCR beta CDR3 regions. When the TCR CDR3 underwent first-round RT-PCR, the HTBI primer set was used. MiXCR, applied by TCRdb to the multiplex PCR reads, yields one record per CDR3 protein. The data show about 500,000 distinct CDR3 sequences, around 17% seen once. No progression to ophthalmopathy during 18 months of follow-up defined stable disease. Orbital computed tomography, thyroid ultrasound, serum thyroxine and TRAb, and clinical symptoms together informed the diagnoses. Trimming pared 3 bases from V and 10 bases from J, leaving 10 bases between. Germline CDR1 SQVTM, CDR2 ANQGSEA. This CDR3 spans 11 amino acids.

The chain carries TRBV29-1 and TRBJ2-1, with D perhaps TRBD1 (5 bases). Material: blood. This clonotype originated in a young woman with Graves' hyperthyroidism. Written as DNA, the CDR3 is TGCAGCGTTGACAGGGCTGGCGAGCAGTTCTTC. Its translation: CSVDRAGEQFF.